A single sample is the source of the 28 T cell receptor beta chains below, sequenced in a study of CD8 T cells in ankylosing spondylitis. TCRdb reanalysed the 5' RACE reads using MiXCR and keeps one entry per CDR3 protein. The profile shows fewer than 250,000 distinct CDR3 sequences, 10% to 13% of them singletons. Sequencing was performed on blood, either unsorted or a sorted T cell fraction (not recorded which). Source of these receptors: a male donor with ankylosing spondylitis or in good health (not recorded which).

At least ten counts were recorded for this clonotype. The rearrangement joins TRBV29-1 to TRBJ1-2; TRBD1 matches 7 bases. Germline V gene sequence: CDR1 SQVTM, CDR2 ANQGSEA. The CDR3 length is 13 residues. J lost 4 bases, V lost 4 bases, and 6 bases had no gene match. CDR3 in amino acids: CSVAGTAIYGYTF. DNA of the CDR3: TGCAGCGTTGCTGGGACAGCTATCTATGGCTACACCTTC.

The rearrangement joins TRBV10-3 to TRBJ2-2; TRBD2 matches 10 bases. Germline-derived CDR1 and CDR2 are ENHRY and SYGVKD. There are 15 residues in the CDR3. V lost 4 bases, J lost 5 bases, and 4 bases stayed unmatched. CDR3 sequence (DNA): TGTGCCATCAGTGCGACTAGCGGGCAAACCGGGGAGCTGTTTTTT. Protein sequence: CAISATSGQTGELFF.

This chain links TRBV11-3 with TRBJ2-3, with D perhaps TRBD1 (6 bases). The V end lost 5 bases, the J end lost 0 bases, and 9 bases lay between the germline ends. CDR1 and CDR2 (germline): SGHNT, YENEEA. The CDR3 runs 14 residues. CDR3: CASSMGASTDTQYF. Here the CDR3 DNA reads TGTGCCAGCAGCATGGGGGCTAGCACAGATACGCAGTATTTT.

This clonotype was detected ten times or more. The CDR3 DNA reads TGCAGTGCTAGAGATTGGGCGTTCAGGGAGACCCAGTACTTC. As protein: CSARDWAFRETQYF. The chain is built from TRBV20-1 and TRBJ2-5; D not certain. Trimming pared 0 bases from V and 5 bases from J, leaving 13 bases between. This CDR3 contains 14 residues. Germline loops: CDR1 DFQATT, CDR2 SNEGSKA (reference sequence).

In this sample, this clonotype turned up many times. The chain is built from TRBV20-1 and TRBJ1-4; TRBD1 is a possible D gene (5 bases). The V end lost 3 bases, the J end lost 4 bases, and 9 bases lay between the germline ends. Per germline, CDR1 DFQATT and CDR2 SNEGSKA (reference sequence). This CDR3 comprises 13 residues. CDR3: CSASRQGNEKLFF. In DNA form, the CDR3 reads TGCAGTGCTAGTAGGCAGGGTAATGAAAAACTGTTTTTT.

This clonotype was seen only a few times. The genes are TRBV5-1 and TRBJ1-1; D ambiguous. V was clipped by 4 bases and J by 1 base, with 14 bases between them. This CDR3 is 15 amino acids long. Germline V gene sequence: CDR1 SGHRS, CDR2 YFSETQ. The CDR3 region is CASSPGLGKNTEAFF. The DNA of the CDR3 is TGCGCCAGCAGCCCTGGTTTGGGGAAGAACACTGAAGCTTTCTTT.

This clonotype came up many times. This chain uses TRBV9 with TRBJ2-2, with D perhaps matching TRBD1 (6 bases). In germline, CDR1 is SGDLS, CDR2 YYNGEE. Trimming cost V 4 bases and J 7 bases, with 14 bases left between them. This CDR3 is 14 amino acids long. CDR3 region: CASSPQQGHGELFF. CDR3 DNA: TGTGCCAGCAGCCCGCAGCAGGGGCACGGGGAGCTGTTTTTT.

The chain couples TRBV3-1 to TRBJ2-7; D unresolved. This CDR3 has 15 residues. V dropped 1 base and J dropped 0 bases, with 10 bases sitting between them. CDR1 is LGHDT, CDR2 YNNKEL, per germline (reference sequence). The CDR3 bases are TGTGCCAGCAGCCAAGCGGTCCGGTCCTCCTACGAGCAGTACTTC. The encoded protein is CASSQAVRSSYEQYF.

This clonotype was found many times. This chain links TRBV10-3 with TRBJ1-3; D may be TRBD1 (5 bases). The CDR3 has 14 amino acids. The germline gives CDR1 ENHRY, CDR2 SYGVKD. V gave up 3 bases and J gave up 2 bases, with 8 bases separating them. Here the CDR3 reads CAISDGATGNTIYF. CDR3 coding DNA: TGTGCCATCAGTGACGGGGCTACTGGAAACACCATATATTTT.

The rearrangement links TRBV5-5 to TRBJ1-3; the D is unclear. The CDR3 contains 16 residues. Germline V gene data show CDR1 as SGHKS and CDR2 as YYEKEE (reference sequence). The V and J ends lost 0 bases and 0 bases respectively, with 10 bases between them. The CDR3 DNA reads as TGTGCCAGCAGCTTGGATTTTGGGCCCTCTGGAAACACCATATATTTT. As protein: CASSLDFGPSGNTIYF.

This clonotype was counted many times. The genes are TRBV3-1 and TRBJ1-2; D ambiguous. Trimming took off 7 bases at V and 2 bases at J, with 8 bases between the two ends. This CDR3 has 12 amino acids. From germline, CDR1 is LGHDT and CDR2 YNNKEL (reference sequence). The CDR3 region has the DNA TGTGCCAGCACCCGAGGGAACTATGGCTACACCTTC. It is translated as CASTRGNYGYTF.

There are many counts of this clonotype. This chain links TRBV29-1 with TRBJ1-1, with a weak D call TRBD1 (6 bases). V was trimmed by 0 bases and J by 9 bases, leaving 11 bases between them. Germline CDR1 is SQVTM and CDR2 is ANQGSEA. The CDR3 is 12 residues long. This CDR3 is CSVEEGGGQAFF. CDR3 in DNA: TGCAGCGTTGAAGAAGGGGGGGGGCAAGCTTTCTTT.

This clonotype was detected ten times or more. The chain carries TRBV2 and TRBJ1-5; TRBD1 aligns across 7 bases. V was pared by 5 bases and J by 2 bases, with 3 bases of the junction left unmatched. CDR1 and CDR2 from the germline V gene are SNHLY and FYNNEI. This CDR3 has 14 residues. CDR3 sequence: CASSPQGGNQPQHF. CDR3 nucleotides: TGTGCCAGCAGTCCCCAGGGGGGCAATCAGCCCCAGCATTTT.

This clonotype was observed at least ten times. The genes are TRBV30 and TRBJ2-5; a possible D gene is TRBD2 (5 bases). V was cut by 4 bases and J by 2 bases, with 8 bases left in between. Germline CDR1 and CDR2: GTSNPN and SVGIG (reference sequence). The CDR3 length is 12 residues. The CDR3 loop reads CAWMGAQETQYF. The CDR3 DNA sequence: TGTGCCTGGATGGGAGCTCAAGAGACCCAGTACTTC.

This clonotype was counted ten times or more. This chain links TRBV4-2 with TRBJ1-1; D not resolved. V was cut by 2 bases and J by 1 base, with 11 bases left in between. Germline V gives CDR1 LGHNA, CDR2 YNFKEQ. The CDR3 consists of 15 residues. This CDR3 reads CASSQSPGGNTEAFF. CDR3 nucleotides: TGTGCCAGCAGCCAATCCCCTGGCGGGAACACTGAAGCTTTCTTT.

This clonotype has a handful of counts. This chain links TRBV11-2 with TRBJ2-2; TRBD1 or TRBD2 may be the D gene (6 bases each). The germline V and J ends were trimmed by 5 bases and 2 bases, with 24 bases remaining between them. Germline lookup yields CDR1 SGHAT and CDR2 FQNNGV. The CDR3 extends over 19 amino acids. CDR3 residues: CASSSLPSGAKPNTGELFF. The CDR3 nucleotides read TGTGCCAGCAGCAGTCTCCCTTCGGGGGCGAAACCCAACACCGGGGAGCTGTTTTTT.

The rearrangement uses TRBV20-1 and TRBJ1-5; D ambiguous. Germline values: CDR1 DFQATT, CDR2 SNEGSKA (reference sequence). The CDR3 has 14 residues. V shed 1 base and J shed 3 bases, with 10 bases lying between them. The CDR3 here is CSARARRDNQPQHF. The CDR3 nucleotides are TGCAGTGCTAGAGCTCGACGGGACAATCAGCCCCAGCATTTT.

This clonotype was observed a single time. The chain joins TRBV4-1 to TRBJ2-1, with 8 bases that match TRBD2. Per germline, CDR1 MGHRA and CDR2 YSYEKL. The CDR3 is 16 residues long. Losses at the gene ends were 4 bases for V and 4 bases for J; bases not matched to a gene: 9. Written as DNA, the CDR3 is TGCGCCAGCAGCCCGGGGAGCGGGGGCAAATACAATGAGCAGTTCTTC. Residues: CASSPGSGGKYNEQFF.

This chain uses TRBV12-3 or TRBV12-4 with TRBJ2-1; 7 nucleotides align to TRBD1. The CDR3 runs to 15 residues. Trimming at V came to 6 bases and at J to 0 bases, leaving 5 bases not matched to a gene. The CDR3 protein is CASSTGQSSYNEQFF. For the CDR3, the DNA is TGTGCCAGCAGCACGGGACAGAGCTCCTACAATGAGCAGTTCTTC.

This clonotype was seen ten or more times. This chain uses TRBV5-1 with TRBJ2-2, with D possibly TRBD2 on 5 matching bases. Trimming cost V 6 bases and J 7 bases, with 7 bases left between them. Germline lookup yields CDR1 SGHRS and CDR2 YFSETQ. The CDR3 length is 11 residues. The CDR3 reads CASKAGGELFF. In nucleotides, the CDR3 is TGCGCCAGCAAGGCGGGCGGGGAGCTGTTTTTT.

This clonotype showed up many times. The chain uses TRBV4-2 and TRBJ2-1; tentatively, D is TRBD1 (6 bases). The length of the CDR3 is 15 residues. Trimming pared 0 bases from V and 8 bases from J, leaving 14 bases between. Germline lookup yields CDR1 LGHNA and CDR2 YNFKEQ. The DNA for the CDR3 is TGTGCCAGCAGCCAAGATGGGGGACGACAGGATGAGCAGTTCTTC. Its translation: CASSQDGGRQDEQFF.

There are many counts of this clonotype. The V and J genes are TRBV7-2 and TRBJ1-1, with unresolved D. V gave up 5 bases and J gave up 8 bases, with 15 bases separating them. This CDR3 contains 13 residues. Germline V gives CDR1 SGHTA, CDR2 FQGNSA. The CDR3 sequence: CASSPSGKREAFF. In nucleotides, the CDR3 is TGTGCCAGCAGCCCGAGCGGCAAGAGGGAAGCTTTCTTT. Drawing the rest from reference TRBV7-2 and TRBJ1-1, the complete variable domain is GAGVSQSPSNKVTEKGKDVELRCDPISGHTALYWYRQSLGQGLEFLIYFQGNSAPDKSGLPSDRFSAERTGGSVSTLTIQRTQQEDSAVYLCASSPSGKREAFFGQGTRLTVV.

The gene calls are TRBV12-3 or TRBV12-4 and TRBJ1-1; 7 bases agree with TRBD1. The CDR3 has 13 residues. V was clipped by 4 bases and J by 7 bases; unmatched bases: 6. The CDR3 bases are TGTGCCAGCAGTTCCTTACAGGGGAATGAAGCTTTCTTT. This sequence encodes CASSSLQGNEAFF.

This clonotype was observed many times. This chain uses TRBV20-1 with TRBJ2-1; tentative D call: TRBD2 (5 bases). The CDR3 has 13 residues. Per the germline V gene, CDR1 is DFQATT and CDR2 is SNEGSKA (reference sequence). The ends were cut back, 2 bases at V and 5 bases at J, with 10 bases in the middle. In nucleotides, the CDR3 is TGCAGTGCTAGATCTAGGGAGCACAATGAGCAGTTCTTC. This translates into CSARSREHNEQFF.

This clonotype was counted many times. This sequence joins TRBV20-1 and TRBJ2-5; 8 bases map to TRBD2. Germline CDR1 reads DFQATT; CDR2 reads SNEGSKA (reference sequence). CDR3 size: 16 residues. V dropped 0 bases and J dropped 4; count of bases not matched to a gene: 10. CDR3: CSARDLAGGVGETQYF. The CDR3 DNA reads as TGCAGTGCTAGAGATTTGGCGGGAGGAGTGGGAGAGACCCAGTACTTC.

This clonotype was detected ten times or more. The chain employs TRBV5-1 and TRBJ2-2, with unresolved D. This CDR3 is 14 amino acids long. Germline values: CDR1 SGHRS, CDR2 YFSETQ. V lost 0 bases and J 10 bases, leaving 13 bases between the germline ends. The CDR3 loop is CASSLATSPAELFF. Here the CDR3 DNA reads TGCGCCAGCAGCTTGGCAACAAGTCCTGCGGAGCTGTTTTTT.

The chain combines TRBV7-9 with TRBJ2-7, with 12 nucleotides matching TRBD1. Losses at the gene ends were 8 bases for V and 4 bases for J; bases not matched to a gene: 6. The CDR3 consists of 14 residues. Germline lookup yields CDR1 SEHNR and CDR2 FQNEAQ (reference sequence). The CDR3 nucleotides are TGTGCCAGCGCTGGGACAGGGGGCGCGTACGAGCAGTACTTC. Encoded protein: CASAGTGGAYEQYF.

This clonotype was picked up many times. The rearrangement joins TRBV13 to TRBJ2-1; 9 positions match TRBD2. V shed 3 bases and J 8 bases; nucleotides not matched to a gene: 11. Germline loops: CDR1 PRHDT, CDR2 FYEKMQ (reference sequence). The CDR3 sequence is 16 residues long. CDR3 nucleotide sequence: TGTGCCAGCAGCTTCGTCATTAGGACTAGCGAAGATGAGCAGTTCTTC. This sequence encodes CASSFVIRTSEDEQFF.